This T cell receptor (beta chain) was found in a study of blood T cell repertoires in COVID-19. Looking at the study overall: Acute and convalescent COVID-19 samples came from the United States, Italy and Spain.

Between the trimmed V and J ends, which lost 1 base and 2 bases, there was a span of 10 bases. Germline V gene sequence: CDR1 SGHVS, CDR2 FNYEAQ. The CDR3 consists of 15 residues. Individuals aged about 18 to 100 years were recruited from about two dozen US areas. Donors were grouped by their self-reported clinical history. As handled by the study authors: From reference gene primer amplification, estimates of nucleated cell counts were derived. Produced via immunoSEQ multiplex PCR; TCRdb's table is partial and in-frame only. Clonal size and the V and J genes are those of that table, whereas D and trimming came from the DNA. The sample carries 300,000 to 400,000 clones, more than 80% recorded once.

The chain employs TRBV7-6 and TRBJ2-3; D may be TRBD2 (5 bases). The specimen sequenced was PBMCs or T cells enriched from blood (not recorded which). This clonotype originated in a man aged 18 to 30 who had recovered from COVID-19. CDR3 sequence reads: CASSLDPGNTDTQYF. Here the CDR3 DNA reads TGTGCCAGCAGCTTAGATCCGGGGAACACAGATACGCAGTATTTT.